This TCR beta chain originates from a study of blood T cells in healthy people across ages. This clonotype was seen a few times. Its antigen remains unknown. The CDR3 is 19 amino acids. CDR1 and CDR2 from the germline V gene are MNHEY and SVGEGT. V gave up 2 bases and J gave up 2 bases; unmatched junction bases: 8. Overall study results and limits: Unsorted PBMCs ruled out conclusive naive versus antigen-experienced comparison. Higher diversity and more naive CD4+ cells were features of long-lived donors, compared to aged donors.

The authors ran a second PCR of about 7 to 12 cycles using a sample-barcoded 5' primer and a J-beta primer mix. Every cDNA was tagged by a template-switch adaptor with 12 random nucleotides. TCRdb fed the 5' RACE reads into MiXCR, producing one record per CDR3 protein. Of 1,100,000 or so distinct CDR3 sequences detected, 40% to 55% appear once; the ten largest clones hold around 18%. Sequencing was done on a sample of blood. This TCR came from an older woman in good health. The rearrangement links TRBV6-2 or TRBV6-3 to TRBJ2-3; 15 nucleotides match TRBD2. The chain's CDR3 is CASSYPIGLAGGDTDTQYF. The CDR3 DNA follows: TGTGCCAGCAGTTACCCAATAGGACTAGCGGGAGGGGACACAGATACGCAGTATTTT.